This T cell receptor (beta chain) derives from a study of control samples from healthy donors and cancer patients (dated by TCRdb to 2018 to 2021). The receptor library was made with the immunoSEQ multiplex PCR assay. TCRdb mirrors the immuneACCESS table, restricted to in-frame sequences. Some clones are absent from its copies; in checked studies, under half trace to an unresolved V gene, and the reason for the others is unknown. For this sample the table gives some 120,000 clones, of which about 90% were detected only once. Jointly, the top ten make up about 2.9% of the sample. Notes on this clone: Its recognized antigen is unknown. Base qualities are not provided; no much larger clone lies one nucleotide away.

V and J are trimmed by 1 base and 3 bases, and the gene matches miss 3 bases of the junction. The CDR3 runs 16 residues from the cysteine to the phenylalanine. CDR3 DNA only is kept here, 48 bases in frame from base 1. CDR1 MDHEN and CDR2 SYDVKM are derived from the germline V gene. What was sequenced was blood. Recombination joined TRBV28 with TRBJ1-4; the junction holds 9 bases that match TRBD1. This sequence originates from a man between 60 and 75 years old in good health. The CDR3 region reads CASSLLGTGSNEKLFF. The nucleotides are TGTGCCAGCAGTTTATTGGGGACAGGGTCTAATGAAAAACTGTTTTTT.